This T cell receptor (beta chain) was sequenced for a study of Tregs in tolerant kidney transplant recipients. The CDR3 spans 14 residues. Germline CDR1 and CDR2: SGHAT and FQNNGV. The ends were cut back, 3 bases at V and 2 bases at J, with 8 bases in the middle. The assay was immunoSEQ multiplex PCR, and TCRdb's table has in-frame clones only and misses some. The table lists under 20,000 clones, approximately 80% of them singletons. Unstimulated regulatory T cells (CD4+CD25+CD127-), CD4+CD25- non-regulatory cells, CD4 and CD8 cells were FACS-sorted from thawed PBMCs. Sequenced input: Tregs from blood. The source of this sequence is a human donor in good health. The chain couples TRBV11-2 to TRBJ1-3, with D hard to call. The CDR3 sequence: CASSLALTGNTIYF. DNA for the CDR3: TGTGCCAGCAGCTTGGCCTTGACTGGAAACACCATATATTTT.